This T cell receptor (beta chain) was found in a study of CD8 T cells in Susac syndrome. Whole-study results and caveats: The study recognized that its TCR sequencing and HLA analysis covered a relatively small number of individuals.

Details on this clonotype: The antigen is not known.

The V gene's germline CDR1 is DFQATT and CDR2 SNEGSKA (reference sequence). V shed 0 bases and J shed 2 bases, with 11 bases lying between them. This CDR3 has 15 residues. Random hexamers primed reverse transcription of about 0.45 to 1 ug RNA. TCRdb used MiXCR to reprocess the immunoSEQ multiplex PCR reads, holding one entry per CDR3 protein. The sample records a few hundred thousand distinct CDR3 sequences, around 84% being singletons. This TCR was recovered from a human donor with multiple sclerosis. Sequenced material: CD8+ T cells from PBMCs. This chain uses TRBV20-1 with TRBJ1-5; perhaps TRBD1 as D (5 bases). The CDR3 DNA follows: TGCAGTGCTAGAGAAGGGGCAGGGCGCAATCAGCCCCAGCATTTT. Protein sequence: CSAREGAGRNQPQHF.